Given below is one TCR beta chain in context. The data belong to a study of blood T cell repertoires in COVID-19. On the study more broadly: Samples representing acute and convalescent COVID-19 were sourced from the United States, Italy and Spain. T cells, B-cell-depleted T cells, or PBMCs supplied cDNA or gDNA.

Authors' processing steps: Cell counts per sample came from amplifying reference gene primers. Repertoires were generated with immunoSEQ multiplex PCR, while TCRdb's copy carries only in-frame clones and drops some. V and J calls and clone size follow that table, whereas D and trimming were derived from the DNA. This sample has over 14,000 clones; roughly three quarters occur once, and the top ten carry around 13%. The V end was cut by 6 bases, the J end by 7 bases, with 9 bases between. The germline V gene encodes CDR1 MGHRA and CDR2 YSYEKL. The CDR3 has 11 amino acids. This TCR came from a man aged 60 to 69 with acute or convalescent COVID-19. This chain joins TRBV4-1 and TRBJ1-1; D gene unclear. The sequenced sample consisted of peripheral blood. CDR3 loop: CASSLSGEAFF. CDR3 in DNA: TGCGCCAGCAGTCTTAGTGGTGAAGCTTTCTTT.